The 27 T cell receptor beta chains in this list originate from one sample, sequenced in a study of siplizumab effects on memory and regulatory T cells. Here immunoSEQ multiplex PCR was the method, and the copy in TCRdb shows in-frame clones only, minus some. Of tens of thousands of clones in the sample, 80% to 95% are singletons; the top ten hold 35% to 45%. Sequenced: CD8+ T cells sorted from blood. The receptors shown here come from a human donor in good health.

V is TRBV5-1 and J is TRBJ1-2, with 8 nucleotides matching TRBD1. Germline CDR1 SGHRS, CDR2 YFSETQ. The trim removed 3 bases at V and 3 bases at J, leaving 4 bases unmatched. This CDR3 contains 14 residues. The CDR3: CASSSDRVDYGYTF. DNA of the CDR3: TGCGCCAGCAGCTCGGACAGGGTTGACTATGGCTACACCTTC.

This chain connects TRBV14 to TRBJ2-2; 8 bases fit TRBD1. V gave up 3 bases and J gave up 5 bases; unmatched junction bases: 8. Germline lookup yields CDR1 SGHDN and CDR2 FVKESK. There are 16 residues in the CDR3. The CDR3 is CASSHAARGLTGELFF. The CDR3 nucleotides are TGTGCCAGCAGCCACGCGGCCAGGGGGCTTACCGGGGAGCTGTTTTTT.

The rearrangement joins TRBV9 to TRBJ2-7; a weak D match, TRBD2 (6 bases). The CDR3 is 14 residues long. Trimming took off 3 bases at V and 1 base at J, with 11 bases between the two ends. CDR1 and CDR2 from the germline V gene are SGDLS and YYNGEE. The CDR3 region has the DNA TGTGCCAGCAGCGCGGGACTCGAATCCTACGAGCAGTACTTC. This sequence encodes CASSAGLESYEQYF. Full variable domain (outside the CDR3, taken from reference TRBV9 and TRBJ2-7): DSGVTQTPKHLITATGQRVTLRCSPRSGDLSVYWYQQSLDQGLQFLIQYYNGEERAKGNILERFSAQQFPDLHSELNLSSLELGDSALYFCASSAGLESYEQYFGPGTRLTVT.

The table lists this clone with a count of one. Here the CDR3 reads CASSLVPYEQYF. CDR3 bases: TGCGCCAGCAGCTTGGTTCCCTACGAGCAGTACTTC. V usage is TRBV5-1 and J usage is TRBJ2-7; D is uncertain. Trimming cost V 0 bases and J 2 bases, with 3 bases left between them. The CDR3 covers 12 residues. Germline values: CDR1 SGHRS, CDR2 YFSETQ. The full variable domain, in which reference TRBV5-1 and TRBJ2-7 provide the parts outside the CDR3, is KAGVTQTPRYLIKTRGQQVTLSCSPISGHRSVSWYQQTPGQGLQFLFEYFSETQRNKGNFPGRFSGRQFSNSRSEMNVSTLELGDSALYLCASSLVPYEQYFGPGTRLTVT.

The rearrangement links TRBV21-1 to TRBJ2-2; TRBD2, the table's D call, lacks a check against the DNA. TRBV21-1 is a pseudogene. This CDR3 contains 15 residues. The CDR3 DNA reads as TGTGCCAGCGTTCAGGGGCTAGCGGGATTCGGGGAGCTGTTTTTT. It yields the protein CASVQGLAGFGELFF.

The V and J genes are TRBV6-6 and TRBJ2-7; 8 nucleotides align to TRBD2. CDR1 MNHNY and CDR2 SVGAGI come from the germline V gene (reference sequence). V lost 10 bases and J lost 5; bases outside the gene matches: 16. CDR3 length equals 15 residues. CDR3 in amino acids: CATLGETSESHEQYF. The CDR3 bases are TGTGCCACCCTCGGAGAGACTAGCGAATCTCACGAGCAGTACTTC.

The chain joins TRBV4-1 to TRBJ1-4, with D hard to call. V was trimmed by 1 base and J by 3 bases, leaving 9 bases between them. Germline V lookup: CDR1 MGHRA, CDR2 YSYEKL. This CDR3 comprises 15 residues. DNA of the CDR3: TGCGCCAGCAGCCAAGTGTGGCCTTCTAATGAAAAACTGTTTTTT. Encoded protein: CASSQVWPSNEKLFF.

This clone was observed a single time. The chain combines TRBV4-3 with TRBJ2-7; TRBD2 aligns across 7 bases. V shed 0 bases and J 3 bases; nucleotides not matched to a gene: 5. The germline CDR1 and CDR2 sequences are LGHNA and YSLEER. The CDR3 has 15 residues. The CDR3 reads CASSQDQTGGYEQYF. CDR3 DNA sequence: TGCGCCAGCAGCCAAGATCAAACGGGGGGCTACGAGCAGTACTTC.

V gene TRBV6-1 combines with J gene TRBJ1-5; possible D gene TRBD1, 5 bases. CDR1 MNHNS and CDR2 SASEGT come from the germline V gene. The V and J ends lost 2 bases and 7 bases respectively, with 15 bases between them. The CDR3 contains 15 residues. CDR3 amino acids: CASSESSGIRQPQHF. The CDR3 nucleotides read TGTGCCAGCAGTGAATCGTCAGGGATTAGACAGCCCCAGCATTTT.

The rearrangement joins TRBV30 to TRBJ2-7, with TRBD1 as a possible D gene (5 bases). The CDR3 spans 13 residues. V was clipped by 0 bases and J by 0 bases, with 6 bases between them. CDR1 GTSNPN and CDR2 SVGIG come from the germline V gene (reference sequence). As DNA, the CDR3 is TGTGCCTGGAGTGTACAGGTCTCCTACGAGCAGTACTTC. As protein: CAWSVQVSYEQYF.

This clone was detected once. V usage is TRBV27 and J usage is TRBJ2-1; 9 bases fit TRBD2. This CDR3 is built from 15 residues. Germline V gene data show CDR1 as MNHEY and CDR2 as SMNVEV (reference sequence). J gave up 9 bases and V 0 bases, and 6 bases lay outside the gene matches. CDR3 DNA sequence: TGTGCCAGCAGTTTATCCGGACTAGCGCGGAGTGAGCAGTTCTTC. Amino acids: CASSLSGLARSEQFF.

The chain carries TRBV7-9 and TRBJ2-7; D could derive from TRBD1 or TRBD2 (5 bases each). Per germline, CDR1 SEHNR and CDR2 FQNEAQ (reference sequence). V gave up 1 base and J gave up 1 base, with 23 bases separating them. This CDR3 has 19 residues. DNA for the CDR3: TGTGCCAGCAGCTTAGAATCATACATATCGGGGCAATTTTCCTACGAGCAGTACTTC. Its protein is CASSLESYISGQFSYEQYF.

The CDR3 DNA sequence: TGTGCCAGCATCACTAAGGGCTCTGGGGCCAACGTCCTGACTTTC. The encoded protein is CASITKGSGANVLTF. J is TRBJ2-6 and V is TRBV11-2; D is unclear. Trimming took 7 bases from V and 0 from J, leaving 10 bases between them. The CDR3 contains 15 residues. The germline gives CDR1 SGHAT, CDR2 FQNNGV.

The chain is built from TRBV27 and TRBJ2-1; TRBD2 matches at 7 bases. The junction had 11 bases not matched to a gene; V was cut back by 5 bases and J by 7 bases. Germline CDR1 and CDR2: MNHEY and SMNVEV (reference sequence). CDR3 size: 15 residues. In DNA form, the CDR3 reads TGTGCCAGCAGTGCCACCGCTAGCGGAGCTAATGAGCAGTTCTTC. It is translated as CASSATASGANEQFF.

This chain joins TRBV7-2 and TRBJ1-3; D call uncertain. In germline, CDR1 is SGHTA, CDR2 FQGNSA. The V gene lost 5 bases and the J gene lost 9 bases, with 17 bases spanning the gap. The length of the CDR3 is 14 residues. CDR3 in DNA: TGTGCCAGCAGCCTAGTCTGGACTATGGGCACCATATATTTT. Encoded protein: CASSLVWTMGTIYF.

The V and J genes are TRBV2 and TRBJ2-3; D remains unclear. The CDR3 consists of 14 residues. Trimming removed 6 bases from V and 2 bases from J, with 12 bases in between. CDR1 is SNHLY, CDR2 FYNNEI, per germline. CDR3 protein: CASRFFDSTDTQYF. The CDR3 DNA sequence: TGTGCCAGCAGGTTCTTTGACTCCACAGATACGCAGTATTTT.

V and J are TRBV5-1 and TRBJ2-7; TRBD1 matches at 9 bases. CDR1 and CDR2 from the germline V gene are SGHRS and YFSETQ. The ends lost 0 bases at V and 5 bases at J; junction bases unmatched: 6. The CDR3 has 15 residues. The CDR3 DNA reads TGCGCCAGCAGCTTGGACGGGACAGGGCTGGACGAGCAGTACTTC. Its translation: CASSLDGTGLDEQYF.

The CDR3 sequence is CATQSGRESAEQYF. The CDR3 bases are TGTGCCACACAGTCGGGCAGGGAATCGGCCGAGCAGTACTTC. The V gene is TRBV19, the J gene TRBJ2-7; perhaps TRBD1 as D (5 bases). With 10 bases removed from V and 6 bases from J, the gap between germline ends came to 22 bases. Germline values: CDR1 LNHDA, CDR2 SQIVND (reference sequence). This CDR3 spans 14 amino acids. The full variable domain, its missing parts supplied by reference TRBV19 and TRBJ2-7, is DGGITQSPKYLFRKEGQNVTLSCEQNLNHDAMYWYRQDPGQGLRLIYYSQIVNDFQKGDIAEGYSVSREKKESFPLTVTSAQKNPTAFYLCATQSGRESAEQYFGPGTRLTVT.

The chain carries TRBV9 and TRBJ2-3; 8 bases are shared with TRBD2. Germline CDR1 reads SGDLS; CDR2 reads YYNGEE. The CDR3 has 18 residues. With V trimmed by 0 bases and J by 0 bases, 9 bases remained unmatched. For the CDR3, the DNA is TGTGCCAGCAGCGTAGCCTACTTAGCGGGGACTAGCACAGATACGCAGTATTTT. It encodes CASSVAYLAGTSTDTQYF.

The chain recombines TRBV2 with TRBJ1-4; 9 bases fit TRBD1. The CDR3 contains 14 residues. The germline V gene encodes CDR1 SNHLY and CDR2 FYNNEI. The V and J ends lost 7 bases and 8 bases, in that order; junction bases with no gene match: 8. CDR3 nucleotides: TGTGCCAGCATCAATACAGGGGGCGTCGAAAAACTGTTTTTT. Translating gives CASINTGGVEKLFF.

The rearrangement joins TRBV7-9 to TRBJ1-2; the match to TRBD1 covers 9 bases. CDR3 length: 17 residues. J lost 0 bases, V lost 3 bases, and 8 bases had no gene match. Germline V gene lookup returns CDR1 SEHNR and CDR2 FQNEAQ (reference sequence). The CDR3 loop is CASSLSGTGPANYGYTF. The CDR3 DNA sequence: TGTGCCAGCAGCTTGTCCGGGACAGGGCCAGCTAACTATGGCTACACCTTC.

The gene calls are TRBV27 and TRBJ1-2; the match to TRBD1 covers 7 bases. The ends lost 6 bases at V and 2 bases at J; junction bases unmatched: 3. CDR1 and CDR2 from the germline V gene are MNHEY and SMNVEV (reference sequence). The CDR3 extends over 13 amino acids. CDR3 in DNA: TGTGCCAGCAGCCCGACAGGGAACTATGGCTACACCTTC. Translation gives CASSPTGNYGYTF.

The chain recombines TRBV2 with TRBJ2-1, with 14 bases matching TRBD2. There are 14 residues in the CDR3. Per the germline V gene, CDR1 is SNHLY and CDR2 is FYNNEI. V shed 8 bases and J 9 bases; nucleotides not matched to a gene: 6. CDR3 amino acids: CASGGLAGVLEQFF. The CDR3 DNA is TGTGCCAGCGGGGGACTAGCGGGAGTCCTTGAGCAGTTCTTC.

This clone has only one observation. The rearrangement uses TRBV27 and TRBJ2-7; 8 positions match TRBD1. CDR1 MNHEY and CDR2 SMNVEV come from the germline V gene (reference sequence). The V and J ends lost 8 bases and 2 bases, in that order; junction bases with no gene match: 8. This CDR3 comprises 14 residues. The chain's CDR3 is CASLDRGHPYEQYF. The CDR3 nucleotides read TGTGCCAGCCTTGACAGGGGCCATCCCTACGAGCAGTACTTC.

The CDR3 DNA is TGTGCCAGCGAATTACGGACAGGGGTCTCCAATGAGCAGTTCTTC. Protein sequence: CASELRTGVSNEQFF. The chain joins TRBV5-6 to TRBJ2-1; 9 bases agree with TRBD1. The CDR3 extends over 15 amino acids. V shed 7 bases and J 6 bases; nucleotides not matched to a gene: 11. Germline V CDR1 and CDR2: SGHDT, YYEEEE.

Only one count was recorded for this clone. The CDR3 DNA sequence: TGTGCCAGCAGCCCCCGGGGCGGGAGCAAAGACGAGCAGTACTTC. It codes for CASSPRGGSKDEQYF. The chain combines TRBV5-4 with TRBJ2-7; TRBD2 agrees at 7 bases. Germline values: CDR1 SGHNT, CDR2 YYREEE (reference sequence). V lost 4 bases and J lost 5; bases outside the gene matches: 12. This CDR3 has 15 amino acids.

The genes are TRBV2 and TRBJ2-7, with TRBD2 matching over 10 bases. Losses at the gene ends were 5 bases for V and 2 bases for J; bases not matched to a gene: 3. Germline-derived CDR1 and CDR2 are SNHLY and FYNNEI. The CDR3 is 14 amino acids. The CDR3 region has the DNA TGTGCCAGCAGTCAACTAGCGGGGACCTACGAGCAGTACTTC. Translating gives CASSQLAGTYEQYF.